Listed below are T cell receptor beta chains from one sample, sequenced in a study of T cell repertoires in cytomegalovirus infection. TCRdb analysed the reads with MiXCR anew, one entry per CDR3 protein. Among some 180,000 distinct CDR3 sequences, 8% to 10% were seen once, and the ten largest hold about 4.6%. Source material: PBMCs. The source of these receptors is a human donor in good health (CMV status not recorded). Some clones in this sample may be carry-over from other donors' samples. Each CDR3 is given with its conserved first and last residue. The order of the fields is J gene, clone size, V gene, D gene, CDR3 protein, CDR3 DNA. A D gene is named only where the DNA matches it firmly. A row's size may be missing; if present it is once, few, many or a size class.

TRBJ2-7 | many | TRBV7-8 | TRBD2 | CASSLRGRGYEQYF | TGTGCCAGCAGCTTACGCGGGAGGGGCTACGAGCAGTACTTC
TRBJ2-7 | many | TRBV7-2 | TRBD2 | CASSKGLADYEQYF | TGTGCCAGCAGCAAGGGACTAGCGGACTACGAGCAGTACTTC
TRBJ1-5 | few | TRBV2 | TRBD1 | CASIPDRGNQPQHF | TGTGCCAGCATTCCCGACAGGGGAAATCAGCCCCAGCATTTT
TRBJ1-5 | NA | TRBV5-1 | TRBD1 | CASSTSGQDNQPQHF | TGCGCCAGCAGCACGTCGGGACAGGACAATCAGCCCCAGCATTTT
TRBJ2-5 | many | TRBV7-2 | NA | CASSLDLDREETQYF | TGTGCCAGCAGCTTAGATCTAGATCGGGAAGAGACCCAGTACTTC
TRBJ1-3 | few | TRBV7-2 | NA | CASSLARAGNTIYF | TGTGCCAGCAGCTTAGCGAGAGCTGGAAACACCATATATTTT
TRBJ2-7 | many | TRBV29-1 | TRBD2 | CSVTGTSGQLPSYEQYF | TGCAGCGTAACCGGGACTAGCGGCCAGCTTCCATCCTACGAGCAGTACTTC
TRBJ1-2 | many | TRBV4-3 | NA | CASSQDIDYRRGGNGYTF | TGCGCCAGCAGCCAAGATATAGATTACAGAAGGGGAGGTAATGGCTACACCTTC
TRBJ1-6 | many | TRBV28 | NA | CASSFLTGGNSPLHF | TGTGCCAGCAGTTTCCTTACCGGGGGGAATTCACCCCTCCACTTT
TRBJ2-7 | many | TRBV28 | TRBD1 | CASRTTGGSGWYEQYF | TGTGCCAGCAGGACTACAGGGGGCAGCGGTTGGTACGAGCAGTACTTC
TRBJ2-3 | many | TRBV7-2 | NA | CASSPYRGWGQPSSGSDTQYF | TGTGCCAGCAGCCCTTATAGGGGGTGGGGCCAGCCGTCGAGTGGGTCAGATACGCAGTATTTT
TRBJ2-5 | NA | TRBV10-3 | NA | CAISDSGQQETQYF | TGTGCCATCAGTGACTCTGGACAGCAAGAGACCCAGTACTTC
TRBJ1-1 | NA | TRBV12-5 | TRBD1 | CASGFNRGSTEALF | TGTGCTAGTGGTTTTAACAGGGGGTCTACTGAAGCTTTATTT
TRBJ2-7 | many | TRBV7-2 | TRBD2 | CASSPRNEAGGNLYEQYF | TGTGCCAGCAGCCCACGTAACGAAGCGGGAGGGAACTTATACGAGCAGTACTTC